Below are 5 T cell receptor beta chains sequenced from a single sample in a study of T-cell reconstitution after alpha-beta-depleted transplantation in children. TCRbeta library construction was performed incorporating unique molecular identifiers. TCRdb reprocessed the PCR reads via MiXCR and lists one record per CDR3 protein. The sample lists approximately 500,000 distinct CDR3 sequences; over 20% were seen once. The sequencing used PBMCs, collected before TCRalphabeta/CD19-depleted stem cell transplant. These TCRs come from a boy in the first two years of life with Wiskott-Aldrich syndrome, due to receive a stem cell transplant.

This clonotype was detected a few times. J is TRBJ2-7 and V is TRBV5-1; TRBD2 matches at 8 bases. The CDR3 has 16 amino acids. Per the germline V gene, CDR1 is SGHRS and CDR2 is YFSETQ. V trimming: 1 base; J trimming: 0 bases; junction bases outside the gene matches: 6. CDR3 sequence (DNA): TGCGCCAGCAGCTTGAGGGCAGGGACTAGCTCCTACGAGCAGTACTTC. Translating it yields CASSLRAGTSSYEQYF.

This clonotype appeared once. The chain employs TRBV2 and TRBJ2-3; tentative D call: TRBD1 (6 bases). Trimming removed 7 bases from V and 6 bases from J, with 14 bases in between. The V gene's germline CDR1 is SNHLY and CDR2 FYNNEI. The CDR3 length is 13 residues. CDR3 amino acids: CASTVQGWDTQYF. For the CDR3, the DNA is TGTGCCAGCACCGTACAGGGTTGGGATACGCAGTATTTT.

The V call is TRBV5-1, the J call TRBJ1-5; D gene ambiguous. Germline assignment: CDR1 SGHRS and CDR2 YFSETQ. The CDR3 runs 14 residues. The V and J ends lost 1 base and 9 bases respectively, with 14 bases between them. CDR3 bases: TGCGCCAGCAGCTTGTTCGGGTTCCCCTCGCCCCAGCATTTT. It yields the protein CASSLFGFPSPQHF. The full variable domain, completed using reference TRBV5-1 and TRBJ1-5, is KAGVTQTPRYLIKTRGQQVTLSCSPISGHRSVSWYQQTPGQGLQFLFEYFSETQRNKGNFPGRFSGRQFSNSRSEMNVSTLELGDSALYLCASSLFGFPSPQHFGDGTRLSIL.

The chain combines TRBV14 with TRBJ2-1, with TRBD2 matching over 13 bases. The CDR3 spans 16 residues. Germline V CDR1 and CDR2: SGHDN, FVKESK. The ends lost 2 bases at V and 6 bases at J; junction bases unmatched: 4. The CDR3 loop reads CASSQPGLAGVNEQFF. The CDR3 DNA reads TGTGCCAGCAGCCAACCAGGACTAGCGGGAGTCAATGAGCAGTTCTTC.

The chain links TRBV20-1 to TRBJ2-1, with TRBD2 as a possible D gene (5 bases). CDR1 is DFQATT, CDR2 SNEGSKA, per germline (reference sequence). This CDR3 spans 16 amino acids. V dropped 1 base and J dropped 0 bases, with 13 bases sitting between them. This chain's CDR3 is CSARVQLGSSYNEQFF. DNA of the CDR3: TGCAGTGCTAGAGTACAACTAGGGAGCTCCTACAATGAGCAGTTCTTC.